What follows are 14 T cell receptor beta chains derived from one specimen sequenced in a study of regulatory T cells in long-lasting Graves disease. Specified time point: newly diagnosed GD, antithyroid drugs for less than 3 months. PBMC RNA served as the TCR library source. Researchers made TCR beta libraries by using iRepertoire HTBI primers and running Arm-PCR on CDR3 regions. TCRdb reanalysed the multiplex PCR reads using MiXCR and keeps one entry per CDR3 protein. The sample lists approximately 490,000 distinct CDR3 sequences, around 16% occurring once. The same specimen was also included in a second study, on T cells in Graves' hyperthyroidism and ophthalmopathy.

The sample was peripheral blood mononuclear cells (PBMCs), taken at new diagnosis, from a patient treated with antithyroid drugs. These receptors came from a man between 40 and 49 years old with Graves disease.

At least ten counts were recorded for this clonotype. The rearrangement joins TRBV7-6 to TRBJ2-7; TRBD2 matches 8 bases. V lost 0 bases to trimming and J lost 4 bases; unmatched junction nucleotides: 8. This CDR3 is built from 16 residues. Germline-derived CDR1 and CDR2 are SGHVS and FNYEAQ. Here the CDR3 reads CASSLALASGSYEQYF. CDR3 DNA sequence: TGTGCCAGCAGCTTAGCGTTGGCTAGCGGGTCATACGAGCAGTACTTC.

Turning to this clonotype: With a much larger clone just one base away, this may be a read error. The rearrangement joins TRBV7-9 to TRBJ2-3; D tentatively reads TRBD1 or TRBD2 (7 bases each). Germline V gene lookup returns CDR1 SEHNR and CDR2 FQNEAQ (reference sequence). The CDR3 is 15 amino acids. As DNA, the CDR3 is TGTGCCAGCAGCTTACTCCAGGGGGGGACCTACGAGCGGTACTTC. It is translated as CASSLLQGGTYERYF.

This clonotype was detected ten times or more. The J gene is TRBJ2-6, the V gene TRBV28, with unresolved D. The V end was cut by 5 bases, the J end by 1 base, with 12 bases between. This CDR3 has 16 residues. Germline V gene sequence: CDR1 MDHEN, CDR2 SYDVKM. CDR3 sequence: CASSPWTRSGANVLTF. The CDR3 DNA sequence: TGTGCCAGCAGTCCCTGGACCCGATCTGGGGCCAACGTCCTGACTTTC. Drawing the rest from reference TRBV28 and TRBJ2-6, the complete variable domain is DVKVTQSSRYLVKRTGEKVFLECVQDMDHENMFWYRQDPGLGLRLIYFSYDVKMKEKGDIPEGYSVSREKKERFSLILESASTNQTSMYLCASSPWTRSGANVLTFGAGSRLTVL.

This chain uses TRBV25-1 with TRBJ1-4, with D unresolved. The germline V and J ends were trimmed by 6 bases and 5 bases, with 7 bases remaining between them. CDR3 size: 12 residues. CDR1 MGHDK and CDR2 SYGVNS come from the germline V gene. The CDR3 sequence: CASRKGNEKLFF. The CDR3 DNA sequence: TGTGCCAGCAGAAAAGGGAATGAAAAACTGTTTTTT.

A few counts support this clonotype. This rearrangement joins TRBV2 to TRBJ2-5; either TRBD1 or TRBD2 may fit D (5 bases each). CDR3 size: 16 residues. Germline CDR1 is SNHLY and CDR2 is FYNNEI. V was cut by 1 base and J by 1 base, with 13 bases left in between. The CDR3 sequence is CASSEVGTGLQETQYF. In DNA, the CDR3 is TGTGCCAGCAGTGAAGTTGGGACGGGCCTCCAAGAGACCCAGTACTTC. The full variable domain, completed using reference TRBV2 and TRBJ2-5, is EPEVTQTPSHQVTQMGQEVILRCVPISNHLYFYWYRQILGQKVEFLVSFYNNEISEKSEIFDDQFSVERPDGSNFTLKIRSTKLEDSAMYFCASSEVGTGLQETQYFGPGTRLLVL.

V gene TRBV11-3 combines with J gene TRBJ2-2; TRBD1 matches 7 bases. Germline CDR1 is SGHNT and CDR2 is YENEEA. The CDR3 is 16 residues long. J gave up 2 bases and V 3 bases, and 6 bases lay outside the gene matches. CDR3 in DNA: TGTGCCAGCAGCTTTCGAGGGGGCGAAAACACCGGGGAGCTGTTTTTT. This translates into CASSFRGGENTGELFF.

This clonotype was recorded many times. V usage is TRBV28 and J usage is TRBJ1-2; TRBD1 agrees at 8 bases. CDR3 length equals 16 residues. CDR1 and CDR2 from the germline V gene are MDHEN and SYDVKM. The trim removed 0 bases at V and 4 bases at J, leaving 7 bases unmatched. The CDR3 spells CASSLWDRAPGYGYTF. The CDR3, as DNA: TGTGCCAGCAGTTTATGGGACAGGGCTCCGGGCTATGGCTACACCTTC.

This chain joins TRBV28 and TRBJ1-6, with unresolved D. Germline-derived CDR1 and CDR2 are MDHEN and SYDVKM. The length of the CDR3 is 14 residues. The germline V and J ends were trimmed by 6 bases and 4 bases, with 10 bases remaining between them. As DNA, the CDR3 is TGTGCCAGCAGCGCCAGTCTTTATAATTCACCCCTCCACTTT. This translates into CASSASLYNSPLHF.

This clonotype was seen a handful of times. The gene calls are TRBV2 and TRBJ1-5; D remains ambiguous. The V and J ends lost 5 bases and 4 bases respectively, with 15 bases between them. CDR1 and CDR2 from the germline V gene are SNHLY and FYNNEI. The CDR3 length is 15 residues. CDR3 DNA sequence: TGTGCCAGCAGTACTGGACGGGTCTCAAATCAGCCCCAGCATTTT. Protein product: CASSTGRVSNQPQHF.

This clonotype appeared many times. This rearrangement joins TRBV20-1 to TRBJ2-3, with TRBD2 matching 7 bases. CDR1 and CDR2 from the germline V gene are DFQATT and SNEGSKA (reference sequence). This CDR3 is built from 14 residues. V lost 0 bases to trimming and J lost 6 bases; unmatched junction nucleotides: 6. The CDR3, as DNA: TGCAGTGCTAGAGACGTCGGCGGGAGTGATACGCAGTATTTT. Translated, it gives CSARDVGGSDTQYF.

This clonotype was counted ten times or more. J is TRBJ2-7 and V is TRBV20-1, with 9 bases aligning to TRBD2. The trim removed 5 bases at V and 4 bases at J, leaving 9 bases unmatched. Germline-derived CDR1 and CDR2 are DFQATT and SNEGSKA (reference sequence). The CDR3 is 14 residues long. The chain's CDR3 is CSAPGSGRKYEQYF. CDR3 coding DNA: TGCAGTGCTCCTGGGAGCGGGAGGAAATACGAGCAGTACTTC.

This clonotype appeared many times. This sequence joins TRBV20-1 and TRBJ2-5, with TRBD1 matching over 7 bases. The CDR3 is made up of 15 amino acids. V shed 0 bases and J 2 bases; nucleotides not matched to a gene: 6. Germline CDR1 reads DFQATT; CDR2 reads SNEGSKA (reference sequence). The CDR3 bases are TGCAGTGCTAGAGATCCGGCAGGGGGACAAGAGACCCAGTACTTC. This sequence encodes CSARDPAGGQETQYF.

There are many counts of this clonotype. The rearrangement joins TRBV6-1 to TRBJ1-1, with D perhaps matching TRBD1 (5 bases). This CDR3 is 13 amino acids long. Trimming removed 7 bases from V and 5 bases from J, with 14 bases in between. Germline CDR1 reads MNHNS; CDR2 reads SASEGT. The CDR3 here is CASTRDPRTEAFF. CDR3 sequence (DNA): TGTGCCAGCACCCGGGACCCTAGGACTGAAGCTTTCTTT.

This clonotype has ten or more counts. The chain is built from TRBV24-1 and TRBJ2-3; the D gene is possibly TRBD2 (6 bases). Germline values: CDR1 KGHDR, CDR2 SFDVKD. This CDR3 comprises 14 residues. V lost 7 bases, J lost 1 base, and 11 bases lay in between. CDR3 bases: TGTGCCACCAGGGCGGGGTTGGGCACAGATACGCAGTATTTT. This sequence encodes CATRAGLGTDTQYF.